The 27 T cell receptor beta chains listed next were all sequenced from one sample in a study of T cell repertoires in cytomegalovirus infection (dated by TCRdb to 2018 to 2020). No antigen has been assigned to these receptors. In light of the paper, this sample's treatment or condition label describes: in vitro stimulation with specific CMV peptide epitopes to enrich CMV-specific T cells. The sample was run on an Illumina HiSeq 1500. The raw public reads went through TCRdb reprocessing: fastp at Q25, MiXCR clone calling, in-frame beta chains kept. Identical CDR3 protein sequences are pooled into one entry, listed with their most common genes and DNA. The sample yields fewer than 1,000,000 distinct CDR3 sequences; around 32% were counted once. Around 15% of the sample comes from the top ten. Source: cultured CD8+ T cells from PBMCs, taken from culture after CMV antigen stimulation. The receptors shown here come from a human donor in good health (CMV status not recorded). Some clones in this sample may be carry-over from other donors' samples.

This clonotype was detected a few times. Here the CDR3 DNA reads TGTGCCATCAGTGAGGGTAAAGGGAGGAATTCACCCCTCCACTTT. Its translation: CAISEGKGRNSPLHF. The rearrangement uses TRBV10-3 and TRBJ1-6; D remains unclear. Germline lookup yields CDR1 ENHRY and CDR2 SYGVKD. Trimming shortened V by 2 bases and J by 7 bases, and 12 bases separated the two germline ends. This CDR3 contains 15 residues.

The table lists this clonotype with a few counts. The V and J genes are TRBV6-5 and TRBJ2-1; tentatively, D is TRBD1 or TRBD2 (5 bases each). Germline V gene data show CDR1 as MNHEY and CDR2 as SVGAGI. CDR3 size: 14 residues. With 6 bases removed from V and 7 bases from J, the gap between germline ends came to 16 bases. The CDR3 DNA is TGTGCCAGCAGATTCCGGGACCCTGGGAATGAGCAGTTCTTC. Translation: CASRFRDPGNEQFF.

The V gene is TRBV28, the J gene TRBJ1-2; D unclear. Germline V lookup: CDR1 MDHEN, CDR2 SYDVKM. The CDR3 contains 14 residues. Trimming took 7 bases from V and 7 from J, leaving 19 bases between them. In nucleotides, the CDR3 is TGTGCCAGCAAGAGGAGGAAGGCCCCCTCTGGCTACACCTTC. It encodes CASKRRKAPSGYTF.

This chain links TRBV20-1 with TRBJ2-1; 7 bases are a match to TRBD2. The trim removed 0 bases at V and 3 bases at J, leaving 5 bases unmatched. The CDR3 runs 15 residues. Per the germline V gene, CDR1 is DFQATT and CDR2 is SNEGSKA (reference sequence). CDR3 region: CSARDRERGYNEQFF. As DNA, the CDR3 is TGCAGTGCTAGAGATCGTGAGCGGGGCTACAATGAGCAGTTCTTC.

This clonotype was picked up a small number of times. The rearrangement links TRBV4-1 to TRBJ2-5; 10 bases are a match to TRBD2. The junction had 6 bases not matched to a gene; V was cut back by 3 bases and J by 5 bases. CDR3 size: 15 residues. Germline CDR1 is MGHRA and CDR2 is YSYEKL. The CDR3 sequence: CASSHPGLATETQYF. CDR3 DNA: TGCGCCAGCAGCCACCCGGGACTAGCGACGGAGACCCAGTACTTC.

The gene calls are TRBV19 and TRBJ1-2; no clear D gene. V lost 3 bases and J 5 bases, leaving 10 bases between the germline ends. The germline CDR1 and CDR2 sequences are LNHDA and SQIVND (reference sequence). There are 13 residues in the CDR3. The CDR3 is CASSMGVWYGYTF. The CDR3 nucleotides read TGTGCCAGTAGTATGGGAGTCTGGTATGGCTACACCTTC.

The chain employs TRBV19 and TRBJ2-1; D not certain. V was trimmed by 1 base and J by 0 bases, leaving 10 bases between them. The CDR3 has 16 residues. Per germline, CDR1 LNHDA and CDR2 SQIVND (reference sequence). The DNA of the CDR3 is TGTGCCAGTAGTATAGGAATGCATTTCTCCTACAATGAGCAGTTCTTC. This sequence encodes CASSIGMHFSYNEQFF.

About this clonotype itself: This sequence may be a read error, since a much larger clone differs from it by one base. The rearrangement joins TRBV7-8 to TRBJ2-2, with TRBD2 identical over 10 bases. The CDR3 totals 20 residues. Germline CDR1 SGHVS, CDR2 FQNEAQ. V gave up 4 bases and J gave up 0 bases; unmatched junction bases: 14. CDR3 bases: TGTGCCAGCAGCTCCCTGAAGAGCGGGGGGGCTTCTTCGAACACCGGGGAGCTGTTTTTT. It yields the protein CASSSLKSGGASSNTGELFF.

This clonotype has just a few counts. The V and J genes are TRBV11-2 and TRBJ1-3, with a tentative D call TRBD1 (6 bases). The CDR3 is made up of 18 amino acids. Trimming pared 4 bases from V and 0 bases from J, leaving 19 bases between. Germline-derived CDR1 and CDR2 are SGHAT and FQNNGV. The CDR3 is CASSSWTATGVSGNTIYF. CDR3 nucleotides: TGTGCCAGCAGCTCTTGGACGGCGACAGGCGTCTCTGGAAACACCATATATTTT.

This clonotype was counted only a few times. The V call is TRBV6-5, the J call TRBJ1-1, with 7 positions matching TRBD1. Per germline, CDR1 MNHEY and CDR2 SVGAGI. Trimming at V came to 5 bases and at J to 6 bases, leaving 9 bases not matched to a gene. CDR3 length: 14 amino acids. The CDR3 sequence: CASSLSTGPSEAFF. The CDR3 coding sequence is TGTGCCAGCAGTCTGTCGACAGGGCCATCTGAAGCTTTCTTT.

The rearrangement uses TRBV13 and TRBJ1-3; possibly TRBD1 for D (6 bases). V was trimmed by 5 bases and J by 6 bases, leaving 11 bases between them. This CDR3 is 13 amino acids long. The germline CDR1 and CDR2 sequences are PRHDT and FYEKMQ (reference sequence). In DNA, the CDR3 is TGTGCCAGCAGCAAAGACAGGCCAAACACCATATATTTT. Residues: CASSKDRPNTIYF.

This clonotype has at least ten counts. The V gene is TRBV7-2, the J gene TRBJ2-7; a weak D match, TRBD1 (5 bases). CDR1 is SGHTA, CDR2 FQGNSA, per germline. The CDR3 is 15 amino acids. V was cut by 5 bases and J by 6 bases, with 20 bases left in between. The CDR3, as DNA: TGTGCCAGCAGCCCCTTGGGAAGCCCTAGGGGCGAGCAGTACTTC. Encoded protein: CASSPLGSPRGEQYF.

The rearrangement joins TRBV19 to TRBJ2-7, with 7 bases identical to TRBD2. CDR1 and CDR2 from the germline V gene are LNHDA and SQIVND (reference sequence). V shed 4 bases and J 2 bases; nucleotides not matched to a gene: 5. The CDR3 extends over 14 amino acids. The CDR3 protein is CASSKGLPPYEQYF. As DNA, the CDR3 is TGTGCCAGTAGTAAGGGACTACCCCCCTACGAGCAGTACTTC.

The chain is built from TRBV6-5 and TRBJ2-3, with D possibly matching TRBD1 (5 bases). Trimming took 2 bases from V and 4 from J, leaving 16 bases between them. Germline CDR1 MNHEY, CDR2 SVGAGI. The CDR3 consists of 16 residues. The CDR3 sequence is CASSYPPVGPPDTQYF. As DNA, the CDR3 is TGTGCCAGCAGTTACCCTCCGGTGGGGCCACCAGATACGCAGTATTTT.

The rearrangement links TRBV6-2 or TRBV6-3 to TRBJ2-7; D remains ambiguous. The germline CDR1 and CDR2 sequences are MNHEY and SVGEGT. The CDR3 covers 12 residues. The V gene lost 2 bases and the J gene lost 2 bases, with 4 bases spanning the gap. The CDR3 nucleotides read TGTGCCAGCAGTTACCTTCCCTACGAGCAGTACTTC. This gives the protein CASSYLPYEQYF.

The chain combines TRBV4-1 with TRBJ1-1, with D uncertain. Germline V gene data show CDR1 as MGHRA and CDR2 as YSYEKL. There are 15 residues in the CDR3. The V end was cut by 4 bases, the J end by 0 bases, with 12 bases between. CDR3 in amino acids: CASSPPSRLNTEAFF. CDR3 nucleotides: TGCGCCAGCAGCCCCCCCAGCCGTCTGAACACTGAAGCTTTCTTT.

The rearrangement uses TRBV13 and TRBJ1-6; 8 positions agree with TRBD1. This CDR3 is 14 amino acids long. Per the germline V gene, CDR1 is PRHDT and CDR2 is FYEKMQ (reference sequence). J gave up 10 bases and V 6 bases, and 8 bases lay outside the gene matches. The CDR3 region has the DNA TGTGCCAGCAGGGAACAGGGGGGGAAATCACCCCTCCACTTT. Translating gives CASREQGGKSPLHF.

This clonotype was seen more than once but under ten times. This chain uses TRBV28 with TRBJ1-5; a possible D gene is TRBD1 (5 bases). Trimming took 3 bases from V and 0 from J, leaving 12 bases between them. Germline assignment: CDR1 MDHEN and CDR2 SYDVKM. The CDR3 extends over 16 amino acids. The DNA for the CDR3 is TGTGCCAGCAGTTTGAAAAGGACACCTAGCAATCAGCCCCAGCATTTT. Translating gives CASSLKRTPSNQPQHF.

This clonotype was observed a single time. This sequence joins TRBV29-1 and TRBJ1-6, with a weak D call TRBD1 (5 bases). This CDR3 spans 12 amino acids. CDR1 is SQVTM, CDR2 ANQGSEA, per germline. V lost 4 bases and J 10 bases, leaving 11 bases between the germline ends. DNA of the CDR3: TGCAGCGTTGGCAGGGTCGGCTCACCCCTCCACTTT. Its translation is CSVGRVGSPLHF.

This clonotype was picked up a small number of times. The chain uses TRBV10-1 and TRBJ2-7; D could derive from TRBD1 or TRBD2 (6 bases each). V was shortened by 0 bases and J by 6 bases, with 15 bases between the two germline ends. Germline V gene lookup returns CDR1 WNHNN and CDR2 SYGVQD (reference sequence). The CDR3 totals 15 residues. CDR3 bases: TGCGCCAGCAGTGAGTCGTTATCTTGGGGGGCCGAGCAGTACTTC. Translated: CASSESLSWGAEQYF.

This clonotype occurred once. The V and J genes are TRBV6-5 and TRBJ2-1; 8 bases map to TRBD1. Trimming cost V 2 bases and J 6 bases; bases outside gene matches: 3. Germline V gene data show CDR1 as MNHEY and CDR2 as SVGAGI. The CDR3 extends over 14 amino acids. CDR3 in DNA: TGTGCCAGCAGTTACGACAGGGGTTTCAATGAGCAGTTCTTC. Translating gives CASSYDRGFNEQFF.

J is TRBJ1-1 and V is TRBV28; D unresolved. Trimming removed 3 bases at V and 0 bases at J, with 8 bases between. From germline, CDR1 is MDHEN and CDR2 SYDVKM. CDR3 length: 14 amino acids. CDR3 in amino acids: CASSFTELNTEAFF. The DNA of the CDR3 is TGTGCCAGCAGTTTTACAGAACTGAACACTGAAGCTTTCTTT.

The CDR3: CASSIWGQETQYF. Written as DNA, the CDR3 is TGTGCCAGTAGTATCTGGGGACAAGAGACCCAGTACTTC. The J gene is TRBJ2-5, the V gene TRBV19; D gene ambiguous. The CDR3 runs 13 residues. V was shortened by 3 bases and J by 2 bases, with 7 bases between the two germline ends. The V gene's germline CDR1 is LNHDA and CDR2 SQIVND (reference sequence).

The J gene is TRBJ1-2, the V gene TRBV12-3 or TRBV12-4; weak D call: TRBD1 (5 bases). The V end lost 5 bases, the J end lost 0 bases, and 13 bases lay between the germline ends. The CDR3 runs to 15 residues. The DNA for the CDR3 is TGTGCCAGCAGTCCGAGGGACTTACCTAACTATGGCTACACCTTC. This codes for CASSPRDLPNYGYTF.

This clonotype was detected only a few times. V is TRBV5-5 and J is TRBJ2-2; 8 nucleotides match TRBD2. The CDR3 loop spans 16 amino acids. J lost 1 base, V lost 5 bases, and 7 bases had no gene match. Germline V gives CDR1 SGHKS, CDR2 YYEKEE (reference sequence). CDR3 DNA: TGTGCCAGCAGTCCTCTAAGCGGGGGGAACACCGGGGAGCTGTTTTTT. Translating gives CASSPLSGGNTGELFF.

This clonotype came up a few times. This rearrangement joins TRBV28 to TRBJ2-7, with TRBD1 identical over 9 bases. With V trimmed by 6 bases and J by 0 bases, 9 bases remained unmatched. This CDR3 has 16 residues. The germline CDR1 and CDR2 sequences are MDHEN and SYDVKM. The CDR3: CASSPTGGFDSYEQYV. For the CDR3, the DNA is TGTGCCAGCAGCCCGACAGGGGGGTTTGACTCCTACGAGCAGTACGTC.

This clonotype was seen a handful of times. V gene TRBV4-1 combines with J gene TRBJ1-1, with 7 bases fitting TRBD1. The germline gives CDR1 MGHRA, CDR2 YSYEKL. The CDR3 consists of 16 residues. Trimming at V came to 1 base and at J to 6 bases, leaving 11 bases not matched to a gene. The CDR3, as DNA: TGCGCCAGCAGCCAAGTGGCCGACAGGGTGAGTCCTGAAGCTTTCTTT. This gives the protein CASSQVADRVSPEAFF.